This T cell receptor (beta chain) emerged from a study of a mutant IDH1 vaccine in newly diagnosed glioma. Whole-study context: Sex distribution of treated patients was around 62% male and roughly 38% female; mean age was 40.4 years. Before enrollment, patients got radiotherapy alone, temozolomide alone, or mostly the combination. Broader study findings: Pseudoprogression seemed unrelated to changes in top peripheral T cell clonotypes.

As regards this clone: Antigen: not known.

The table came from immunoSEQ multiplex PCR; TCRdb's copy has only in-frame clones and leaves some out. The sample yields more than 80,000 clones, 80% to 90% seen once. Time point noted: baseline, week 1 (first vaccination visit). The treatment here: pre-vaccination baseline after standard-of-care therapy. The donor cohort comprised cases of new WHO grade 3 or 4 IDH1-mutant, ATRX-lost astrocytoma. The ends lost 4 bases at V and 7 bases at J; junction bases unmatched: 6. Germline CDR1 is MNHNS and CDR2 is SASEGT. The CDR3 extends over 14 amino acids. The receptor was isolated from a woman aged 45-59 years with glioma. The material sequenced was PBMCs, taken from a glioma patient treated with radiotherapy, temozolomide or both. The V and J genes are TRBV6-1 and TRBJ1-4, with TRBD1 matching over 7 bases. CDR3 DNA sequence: TGTGCCAGCAGTGGGGGACAGCCATTTGAAAAACTGTTTTTT. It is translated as CASSGGQPFEKLFF.